This T cell receptor beta chain came from a study of blood T cells in healthy people across ages. It was with a sample-barcoded 5' primer and a J-beta primer mix that a second PCR of roughly 6 to 12 cycles was run. One entry per CDR3 protein, called by TCRdb with MiXCR from the 5' RACE reads. Seen here are around 820,000 distinct CDR3 sequences, 20% to 25% observed once, and the top ten hold under 4.5%. Study conclusions and caveats: Donors of long life had a larger count of naive CD4+ cells and greater diversity than aged donors.

The V and J ends lost 1 base and 4 bases respectively, with 10 bases between them. Per germline, CDR1 DFQATT and CDR2 SNEGSKA (reference sequence). The CDR3 is made up of 13 amino acids. Concerning this clonotype itself: As yet, its antigen is unknown.

These data are also associated with another study on T cells of mothers and their children.

Sample: blood. This TCR was sampled from a boy younger than 18 in good health. The V gene is TRBV20-1, the J gene TRBJ1-1; D is unresolved. In nucleotides, the CDR3 is TGCAGTGCTAGAGCTCAACTGGGCACTGAAGCTTTCTTT. Translating it yields CSARAQLGTEAFF.